The clone carrying this T cell receptor beta chain occurred a few times. Its antigen is unknown. Of the isolated RNA, all was reverse transcribed, and so the sequenced material was expressed TCRB transcripts. Measured with immunoSEQ multiplex PCR; TCRdb has only the in-frame clones, and not every one. The sample holds under 130,000 clones, 25% to 30% seen once. The data belong to a study of beta chain features in type 1 diabetes. V lost 2 bases and J 1 base, leaving 8 bases between the germline ends. From germline, CDR1 is KGHSH and CDR2 LQKENI. The CDR3 extends over 14 amino acids. General study points: Moderately but significantly shorter TCRB CDR3s were found in Type 1 diabetes patients in all four CD4+ subsets. Using cDNA template may skew counts toward highly expressing activated cells.

Sequenced material: central memory CD4+ T cells from blood. V is TRBV18 and J is TRBJ1-1; D is unresolved. The sequence came from a woman aged 18-35 years with type 1 diabetes. The CDR3 here is CASSPGAQNTEAFF. The CDR3 region has the DNA TGTGCCAGCTCACCAGGTGCGCAGAACACTGAAGCTTTCTTT.